This T cell receptor (beta chain) is from a study of T cells in Graves' hyperthyroidism and ophthalmopathy. This clonotype has just a few counts. V was trimmed by 6 bases and J by 4 bases, leaving 18 bases between them. CDR3 length equals 14 residues. The germline gives CDR1 DFQATT, CDR2 SNEGSKA (reference sequence). Amplification of TCR beta CDR3 regions was performed using RNA transcripts as template. During a first-round RT-PCR of the TCR CDR3, the HTBI primer set was used. TCRdb passed the multiplex PCR reads through MiXCR, listing each CDR3 protein once. The data hold a few hundred thousand distinct CDR3 sequences, with roughly 16% observed a single time.

The sample comprised blood. The source of this sequence is a woman in her 40s with Graves' ophthalmopathy. The chain uses TRBV20-1 and TRBJ2-5; tentative D call: TRBD2 (6 bases). CDR3 loop: CSARDRTRAETQYF. CDR3 DNA: TGCAGTGCGCGGGATAGGACCCGGGCAGAGACCCAGTACTTC.